This TCR beta chain was sequenced for a study of OX40 agonist ivuxolimab in advanced cancers. Whole-study results and caveats: Individuals who were partial responders at 0.1-3.0 mg/kg had clonal expansion that ranked among the lowest. Low levels of normalized T-cell clonal expansion also appeared in some nonresponders.

As to this clone: Its cognate antigen is unknown.

The V gene's germline CDR1 is SGHAT and CDR2 FQNNGV. The ends lost 2 bases at V and 10 bases at J; junction bases unmatched: 19. CDR3 length: 18 amino acids. Repertoires were generated with immunoSEQ multiplex PCR, while TCRdb's copy carries only in-frame clones and drops some. Of some 73,000 clones listed, 85% to 90% are singletons. The rearrangement joins TRBV11-2 to TRBJ1-4; 7 bases are a match to TRBD1. Source: CD4+ or CD8+ T cells sorted from blood, taken in a trial of the OX40 agonist ivuxolimab. The receptor comes from an adult with an advanced solid tumor such as melanoma, head and neck, liver or kidney cancer. CDR3: CASSLTSGTDVGYGKLFF. CDR3 bases: TGTGCCAGCAGCTTAACCTCCGGGACAGACGTCGGGTATGGAAAACTGTTTTTT.